The 23 T cell receptor beta chains below all came from one sample that was sequenced in a study of blood T cell repertoires in COVID-19. Sequenced by immunoSEQ multiplex PCR; TCRdb stores in-frame clones only, minus some. This table holds around 130,000 clones, around 81% found once. Sequenced input: peripheral blood. Source of these receptors: a human donor in a cohort sampled during active COVID-19.

J is TRBJ1-2 and V is TRBV25-1; the D gene is possibly TRBD1 (6 bases). Between the trimmed V and J ends, which lost 1 base and 2 bases, there was a span of 11 bases. The germline CDR1 and CDR2 sequences are MGHDK and SYGVNS. The CDR3 is 15 residues long. This CDR3 is CASSEWQGRNYGYTF. For the CDR3, the DNA is TGTGCCAGCAGTGAATGGCAGGGGCGCAACTATGGCTACACCTTC.

A remark on this clone: The same CDR3 arises from other DNA sequences in this sample as well. This chain uses TRBV6-6 with TRBJ1-2; 8 bases line up with TRBD1. Germline CDR1 is MNHNY and CDR2 is SVGAGI (reference sequence). CDR3 size: 14 residues. V gave up 0 bases and J gave up 8 bases; unmatched junction bases: 5. CDR3 loop: CASSYSGQGDGYTF. The CDR3 DNA reads TGTGCCAGCAGTTACTCAGGACAGGGAGACGGCTACACCTTC.

The chain is built from TRBV28 and TRBJ1-3; 7 bases line up with TRBD1. Germline V gene data show CDR1 as MDHEN and CDR2 as SYDVKM. CDR3 size: 14 residues. The ends lost 2 bases at V and 5 bases at J; junction bases unmatched: 3. The CDR3 DNA reads as TGTGCCAGCAGTTTAGGGACAGTTCGAAACACCATATATTTT. This gives the protein CASSLGTVRNTIYF.

This chain joins TRBV6-5 and TRBJ2-7, with 11 positions matching TRBD2. This CDR3 spans 15 amino acids. Trimming removed 8 bases from V and 4 bases from J; junction bases left unmatched: 10. Germline loops: CDR1 MNHEY, CDR2 SVGAGI. The CDR3 region is CASGSGGGGSYEQYF. DNA for the CDR3: TGTGCCAGCGGTAGCGGGGGGGGAGGTAGTTACGAGCAGTACTTC.

This chain joins TRBV2 and TRBJ1-5; possibly TRBD1 for D (5 bases). The CDR3 has 14 residues. The V end lost 3 bases, the J end lost 5 bases, and 11 bases lay between the germline ends. Germline values: CDR1 SNHLY, CDR2 FYNNEI. The DNA for the CDR3 is TGTGCCAGCAGTGATACACAAGGGGATCAGCCCCAGCATTTT. Amino acids: CASSDTQGDQPQHF.

This chain uses TRBV10-2 with TRBJ2-7; D might be TRBD1 (6 bases). In germline, CDR1 is WSHSY, CDR2 SAAADI. The CDR3 has 13 residues. V lost 2 bases, J lost 3 bases, and 8 bases lay in between. CDR3 nucleotide sequence: TGCGCCAGCAGTGAGAGCAGGGGCTACGAGCAGTACTTC. Protein sequence: CASSESRGYEQYF.

The rearrangement uses TRBV7-9 and TRBJ2-1, with 11 bases aligning to TRBD2. The CDR3 is made up of 13 amino acids. After removal of 11 bases from V and 5 bases from J, the junction contained 5 bases not matched to a gene. From germline, CDR1 is SEHNR and CDR2 FQNEAQ (reference sequence). The DNA of the CDR3 is TGTGCCGCTAGCGGGGGGCGCAACAATGAGCAGTTCTTC. Protein: CAASGGRNNEQFF.

This chain connects TRBV30 to TRBJ1-3; D call uncertain. This CDR3 has 15 residues. Germline V gene lookup returns CDR1 GTSNPN and CDR2 SVGIG (reference sequence). The V end was cut by 4 bases, the J end by 0 bases, with 13 bases between. CDR3 region: CAWTGLHDSGNTIYF. CDR3 DNA sequence: TGTGCCTGGACGGGTCTGCACGACTCTGGAAACACCATATATTTT.

The table lists this clone with a few counts. The chain uses TRBV10-3 and TRBJ1-5, with 7 bases identical to TRBD1. Germline V gene data show CDR1 as ENHRY and CDR2 as SYGVKD. The CDR3 consists of 15 residues. Germline trimming cut 6 bases from V and 2 bases from J; bases unmatched to any gene: 7. The CDR3 nucleotides are TGTGCCATCAGGGGTCAGGGGGGAGGCAATCAGCCCCAGCATTTT. This encodes CAIRGQGGGNQPQHF.

The chain couples TRBV15 to TRBJ1-2, with a weak D call TRBD1 (6 bases). Trimming removed 0 bases at V and 7 bases at J, with 15 bases between. Germline CDR1 is LNHNV and CDR2 is YYDKDF (reference sequence). This CDR3 contains 15 residues. The CDR3 region has the DNA TGTGCCACCAGCAGAGACCCCAGGGGAGATATTGGCTACACCTTC. Amino acid sequence: CATSRDPRGDIGYTF.

This clone has more than one count but fewer than ten. V and J are TRBV10-1 and TRBJ1-6, with TRBD1 identical over 8 bases. Germline loops: CDR1 WNHNN, CDR2 SYGVQD (reference sequence). This CDR3 has 14 residues. The junction had 6 bases not matched to a gene; V was cut back by 4 bases and J by 10 bases. The CDR3 spells CASSVDRARSPLHF. In DNA, the CDR3 is TGCGCCAGCAGTGTGGACAGGGCTCGGTCACCCCTCCACTTT.

J is TRBJ2-7 and V is TRBV5-4, with 10 bases matching TRBD2. Trimming removed 1 base from V and 2 bases from J; junction bases left unmatched: 6. The CDR3 is made up of 16 amino acids. The germline V gene has CDR1 SGHNT and CDR2 YYREEE (reference sequence). The CDR3 loop reads CASSLSLAGVAYEQYF. Written as DNA, the CDR3 is TGTGCCAGCAGCTTGTCGCTAGCGGGGGTTGCCTACGAGCAGTACTTC.

The gene calls are TRBV3-1 (or the pseudogene TRBV3-2) and TRBJ2-5, with a tentative D call TRBD2 (5 bases). The CDR3 spans 13 residues. The V end was cut by 5 bases, the J end by 4 bases, with 11 bases between. The germline V gene has CDR1 LGHDT and CDR2 YNNKEL (reference sequence). CDR3 amino acids: CASSGPRGETQYF. The CDR3 DNA follows: TGTGCCAGCAGCGGGCCTCGGGGAGAGACCCAGTACTTC.

V gene TRBV19 combines with J gene TRBJ2-7; tentative D call: TRBD1 (6 bases). Trimming shortened V by 1 base and J by 0 bases, and 13 bases separated the two germline ends. Germline values: CDR1 LNHDA, CDR2 SQIVND (reference sequence). The CDR3 loop spans 16 amino acids. CDR3 coding DNA: TGTGCCAGTAGTATAGTAGGGGGACGGAACTCCTACGAGCAGTACTTC. The encoded protein is CASSIVGGRNSYEQYF.

The chain is built from TRBV2 and TRBJ1-6, with 8 bases aligning to TRBD1. V lost 7 bases and J lost 4; bases outside the gene matches: 3. CDR1 is SNHLY, CDR2 FYNNEI, per germline. The CDR3 sequence is 14 residues long. The CDR3 loop reads CASTRTGYNSPLHF. The CDR3 DNA follows: TGTGCCAGCACCCGGACAGGGTATAATTCACCCCTCCACTTT.

The genes are TRBV19 and TRBJ1-5, with D possibly TRBD1 on 6 matching bases. Trimming took 7 bases from V and 0 from J, leaving 10 bases between them. The CDR3 extends over 14 amino acids. CDR1 is LNHDA and CDR2 is SQIVND in the germline V gene (reference sequence). CDR3 nucleotides: TGTGCCAGTACCGGACAGTATAGCAATCAGCCCCAGCATTTT. Its translation is CASTGQYSNQPQHF.

The rearrangement uses TRBV11-2 and TRBJ1-5; D not resolved. V was cut by 5 bases and J by 3 bases, with 8 bases left in between. Looked up from germline, CDR1 is SGHAT and CDR2 is FQNNGV. The CDR3 is 13 residues long. CDR3 loop: CASSPQYNQPQHF. In nucleotides, the CDR3 is TGTGCCAGCAGCCCGCAGTACAATCAGCCCCAGCATTTT.

This clone came up a few times. This chain uses TRBV6-1 with TRBJ1-2; 7 bases align to TRBD1. Unmatched junction bases numbered 4, after V lost 3 bases and J lost 6 bases. CDR1 and CDR2 (germline): MNHNS, SASEGT. This CDR3 spans 13 amino acids. The CDR3 DNA reads as TGTGCCAGCAGTGAGGACAGGCAGGATGGCTACACCTTC. Translated: CASSEDRQDGYTF.

This sequence joins TRBV13 and TRBJ2-1; the D gene is possibly TRBD2 (6 bases). Germline assignment: CDR1 PRHDT and CDR2 FYEKMQ (reference sequence). Trimming left V 0 bases short and J 8 bases short, with 14 bases between. This CDR3 has 15 amino acids. CDR3 protein: CASSLGGRGTHEQFF. The CDR3 nucleotides are TGTGCCAGCAGCTTAGGCGGACGGGGGACTCATGAGCAGTTCTTC.

The chain recombines TRBV2 with TRBJ1-3, with D unclear. With 10 bases removed from V and 0 bases from J, the gap between germline ends came to 13 bases. Germline-derived CDR1 and CDR2 are SNHLY and FYNNEI. The CDR3 is 14 residues long. Here the CDR3 DNA reads TGTGCCACCCCGCGGGCCACCTCTGGAAACACCATATATTTT. Translated: CATPRATSGNTIYF.

As for this clone: Other DNA sequences in this specimen translate into the identical CDR3. The V call is TRBV19, the J call TRBJ1-5, with 8 bases that match TRBD1. V was pared by 5 bases and J by 4 bases, with 4 bases of the junction left unmatched. From germline, CDR1 is LNHDA and CDR2 SQIVND (reference sequence). CDR3 size: 14 residues. This chain's CDR3 is CASSPTGGNQPQHF. CDR3 DNA: TGTGCCAGTAGTCCAACAGGGGGGAATCAGCCCCAGCATTTT.

DNA of the CDR3: TGTGCCAGCAGCGCCAGGGGATCCTATAATTCACCCCTCCACTTT. This sequence encodes CASSARGSYNSPLHF. This sequence joins TRBV7-6 and TRBJ1-6, with a weak D call TRBD1 (6 bases). This CDR3 has 15 residues. V was shortened by 5 bases and J by 1 base, with 9 bases between the two germline ends. From germline, CDR1 is SGHVS and CDR2 FNYEAQ. The whole variable domain, remainder taken from reference TRBV7-6 and TRBJ1-6, is GAGVSQSPRYKVTKRGQDVALRCDPISGHVSLYWYRQALGQGPEFLTYFNYEAQQDKSGLPNDRFSAERPEGSISTLTIQRTEQRDSAMYRCASSARGSYNSPLHFGNGTRLTVT.

The chain recombines TRBV5-1 with TRBJ2-2, with D possibly TRBD1 on 5 matching bases. From germline, CDR1 is SGHRS and CDR2 YFSETQ. CDR3 length: 16 amino acids. V shed 3 bases and J shed 1 base, with 13 bases lying between them. The CDR3 coding sequence is TGCGCCAGCAGCTCGCTGACAGTAGGGAACACCGGGGAGCTGTTTTTT. This codes for CASSSLTVGNTGELFF.